The 10 T cell receptor beta chains below all came from one sample that was sequenced in a study of response to subunit inactivated influenza vaccine. MiXCR, run by TCRdb on the RT-PCR reads, gives a single entry per CDR3 protein. In the table there are about 700,000 distinct CDR3 sequences, approximately 14% of which are singletons. Sequenced here: PBMCs from blood, sampled 14 to 15 days before vaccination. Receptors were obtained from a man between 45 and 60 years old who received an inactivated influenza vaccine.

The rearrangement joins TRBV4-2 to TRBJ2-2, with 13 bases that match TRBD2. After removal of 3 bases from V and 11 bases from J, the junction contained 12 bases not matched to a gene. The CDR3 loop spans 17 amino acids. Germline assignment: CDR1 LGHNA and CDR2 YNFKEQ. The CDR3 spells CASSQGTSGVHRGELFF. The CDR3 nucleotides read TGTGCCAGCAGCCAGGGGACTAGCGGGGTCCACCGGGGAGAGCTGTTTTTT.

This clonotype has just a few counts. The chain couples TRBV5-6 to TRBJ2-4; possibly TRBD1 for D (6 bases). This CDR3 region has 16 residues. In germline, CDR1 is SGHDT, CDR2 YYEEEE. Between the trimmed V and J ends, which lost 4 bases and 0 bases, there was a span of 14 bases. The CDR3 bases are TGTGCCAGCAGCCCCCTCCGGGACAAAGCCAAAAACATTCAGTACTTC. It specifies CASSPLRDKAKNIQYF.

Details on this clonotype: A clone one base away is much larger, so this may be a read error. The chain carries TRBV3-1 and TRBJ2-1; 12 bases agree with TRBD1. CDR1 and CDR2 from the germline V gene are LGHDT and YNNKEL (reference sequence). CDR3 size: 16 residues. CDR3 loop: CASSVQTGTGGNEQIF. The CDR3 bases are TGTGCCAGCAGCGTCCAAACAGGGACAGGGGGCAATGAGCAGATCTTC.

V and J are TRBV9 and TRBJ2-1; 8 bases line up with TRBD2. Germline-derived CDR1 and CDR2 are SGDLS and YYNGEE. The junction had 17 bases not matched to a gene; V was cut back by 4 bases and J by 8 bases. CDR3 length: 17 residues. As DNA, the CDR3 is TGTGCCAGCAGCCGGCCTTGGGGAGCGGGAGAAAAGGATGAGCAGTTCTTC. As protein: CASSRPWGAGEKDEQFF.

The rearrangement uses TRBV5-1 and TRBJ1-4, with no clear D. Per the germline V gene, CDR1 is SGHRS and CDR2 is YFSETQ. V lost 0 bases, J lost 3 bases, and 12 bases lay in between. The CDR3 sequence is 16 residues long. The CDR3 nucleotides are TGCGCCAGCAGCTTGGCAGACCAGGAGGCTAATGAAAAACTGTTTTTT. Encoded protein: CASSLADQEANEKLFF.

This clonotype was observed a handful of times. This rearrangement joins TRBV20-1 to TRBJ1-5; D perhaps matches TRBD1 (5 bases). Germline CDR1 reads DFQATT; CDR2 reads SNEGSKA (reference sequence). This CDR3 contains 13 residues. Trimming stripped 3 bases from V and 5 bases from J, with 11 bases between. CDR3 coding DNA: TGCAGTGCTAGGTCAGGGTACGATCAGCCCCAGCATTTT. This translates into CSARSGYDQPQHF.

This chain links TRBV15 with TRBJ2-7; D is possibly TRBD1 (5 bases). This CDR3 contains 14 residues. Germline CDR1 and CDR2: LNHNV and YYDKDF (reference sequence). The V end lost 0 bases, the J end lost 9 bases, and 15 bases lay between the germline ends. The CDR3 nucleotides are TGTGCCACCAGCAGAGACAGGGTTGGTTTACGGCAGTACTTC. It translates to CATSRDRVGLRQYF.

This clonotype was seen a handful of times. The CDR3 region has the DNA TGCGCCAGCAACCGAGTGGGGGGCTACGAGCAGTACTTC. This encodes CASNRVGGYEQYF. The chain joins TRBV5-1 to TRBJ2-7; perhaps TRBD2 as D (6 bases). Germline CDR1 SGHRS, CDR2 YFSETQ. CDR3 length equals 13 residues. Trimming removed 6 bases from V and 3 bases from J, with 13 bases in between. Full variable domain (rest looked up from reference TRBV5-1 and TRBJ2-7): KAGVTQTPRYLIKTRGQQVTLSCSPISGHRSVSWYQQTPGQGLQFLFEYFSETQRNKGNFPGRFSGRQFSNSRSEMNVSTLELGDSALYLCASNRVGGYEQYFGPGTRLTVT.

The rearrangement uses TRBV4-3 and TRBJ1-1, with TRBD1 matching over 7 bases. Unmatched junction bases numbered 9, after V lost 3 bases and J lost 8 bases. This CDR3 is built from 14 residues. Looked up from germline, CDR1 is LGHNA and CDR2 is YSLEER. CDR3 sequence: CASSHRPGTEEAFF. The CDR3 DNA follows: TGCGCCAGCAGCCATCGACCTGGGACAGAGGAAGCTTTCTTT.

This clonotype was picked up a small number of times. The chain employs TRBV15 and TRBJ2-7, with 7 nucleotides matching TRBD2. This CDR3 has 16 residues. CDR1 and CDR2 from the germline V gene are LNHNV and YYDKDF (reference sequence). Unmatched junction bases numbered 8, after V lost 0 bases and J lost 3 bases. CDR3 protein: CATSRDRGGFNYEQYF. CDR3 in DNA: TGTGCCACCAGCAGAGATAGGGGAGGGTTTAACTACGAGCAGTACTTC.